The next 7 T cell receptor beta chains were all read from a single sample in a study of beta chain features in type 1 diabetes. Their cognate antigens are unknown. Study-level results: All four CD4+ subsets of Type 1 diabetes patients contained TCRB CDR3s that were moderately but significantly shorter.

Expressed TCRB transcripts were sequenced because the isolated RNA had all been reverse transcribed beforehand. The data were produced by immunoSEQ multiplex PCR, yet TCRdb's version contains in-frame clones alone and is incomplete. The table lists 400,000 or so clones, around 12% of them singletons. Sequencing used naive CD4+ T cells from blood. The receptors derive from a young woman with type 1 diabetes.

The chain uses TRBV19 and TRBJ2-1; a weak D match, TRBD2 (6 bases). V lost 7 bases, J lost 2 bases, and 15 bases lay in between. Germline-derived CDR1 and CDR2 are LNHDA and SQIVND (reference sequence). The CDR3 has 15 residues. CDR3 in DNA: TGTGCCAGTAATAATCGGAGGGAGACCTACAATGAGCAGTTCTTC. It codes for CASNNRRETYNEQFF.

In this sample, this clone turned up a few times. CDR3 DNA sequence: TGTGCCAGCGTCTTATCTTCAGATACGCAGTATTTT. Residues: CASVLSSDTQYF. The rearrangement links TRBV7-9 to TRBJ2-3, with D unresolved. V lost 8 bases, J lost 4 bases, and 10 bases lay in between. Germline CDR1 is SEHNR and CDR2 is FQNEAQ (reference sequence). The CDR3 has 12 amino acids.

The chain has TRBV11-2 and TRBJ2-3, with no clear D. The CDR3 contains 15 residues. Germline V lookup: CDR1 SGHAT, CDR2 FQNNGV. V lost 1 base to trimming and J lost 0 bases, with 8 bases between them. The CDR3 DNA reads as TGTGCCAGCAGCTTAGTTGTCTTTAGCACAGATACGCAGTATTTT. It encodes CASSLVVFSTDTQYF.

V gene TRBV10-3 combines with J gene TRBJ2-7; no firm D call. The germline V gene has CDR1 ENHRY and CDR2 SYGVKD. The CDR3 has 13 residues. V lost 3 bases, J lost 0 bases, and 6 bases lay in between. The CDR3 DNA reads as TGTGCCATCAGTGACCGTCCCTCCTACGAGCAGTACTTC. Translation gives CAISDRPSYEQYF.

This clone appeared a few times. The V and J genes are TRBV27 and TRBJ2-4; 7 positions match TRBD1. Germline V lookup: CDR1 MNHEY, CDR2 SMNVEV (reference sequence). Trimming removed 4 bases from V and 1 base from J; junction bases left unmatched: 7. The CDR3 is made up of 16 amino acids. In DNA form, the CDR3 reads TGTGCCAGCAGTTACACCGGGACAGAGGCCAAAAACATTCAGTACTTC. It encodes CASSYTGTEAKNIQYF.

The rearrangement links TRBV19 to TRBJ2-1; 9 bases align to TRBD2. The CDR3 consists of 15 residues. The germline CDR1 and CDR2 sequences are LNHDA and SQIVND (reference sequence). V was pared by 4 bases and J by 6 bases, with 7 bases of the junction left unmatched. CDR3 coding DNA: TGTGCCAGTAGTAGCGGGACTAGCCCTGGCAATGAGCAGTTCTTC. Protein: CASSSGTSPGNEQFF. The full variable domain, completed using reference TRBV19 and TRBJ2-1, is DGGITQSPKYLFRKEGQNVTLSCEQNLNHDAMYWYRQDPGQGLRLIYYSQIVNDFQKGDIAEGYSVSREKKESFPLTVTSAQKNPTAFYLCASSSGTSPGNEQFFGPGTRLTVL.

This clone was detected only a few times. In nucleotides, the CDR3 is TGTGCCAGCTCACCAAGCTTGGGCAATCAGCCCCAGCATTTT. Protein sequence: CASSPSLGNQPQHF. The chain joins TRBV18 to TRBJ1-5, with D unclear. This CDR3 is 14 amino acids long. CDR1 KGHSH and CDR2 LQKENI come from the germline V gene. Deletions cut 2 bases from V and 2 bases from J, with 7 bases between.